This TCR beta chain was identified during a study of blood T cell repertoires in COVID-19. This clone came up once. TCRdb's table, derived via immunoSEQ multiplex PCR, lists solely in-frame clones and lacks some. The sample records about 59,000 clones, around 84% being singletons. The germline gives CDR1 MNHEY, CDR2 SMNVEV (reference sequence). This CDR3 is built from 14 residues. Trimming cost V 2 bases and J 4 bases, with 8 bases left between them. This receptor was obtained from a man aged 55 to 70 with acute or convalescent COVID-19. The chain couples TRBV27 to TRBJ2-2; D possibly corresponds to TRBD2 (6 bases). Sequenced material: peripheral blood. CDR3 bases: TGTGCCAGCAGTTTAAAGGGAGGCACCGGGGAGCTGTTTTTT. Translation: CASSLKGGTGELFF.